This T cell receptor beta chain derives from a study of Graves' ophthalmopathy and Graves' hyperthyroidism (dated by TCRdb to the late 2010s). General notes on the study: Peripheral blood was collected at initial diagnosis, prior to any treatment. To explore V-J signatures that separate ophthalmopathy from hyperthyroidism, a discovery set of more than 95 patients was enrolled, consisting of 43 with ophthalmopathy and around 57 with stable hyperthyroidism. In total, 135 blood samples were TCR-sequenced: 40 to 45 ophthalmopathy, 75 hyperthyroidism and roughly 17 hyperthyroidism-to-ophthalmopathy patients. The 75 to 100 discovery patients were divided at random into training and test sets in a 7:3 ratio. In roughly 6 hyperthyroidism patients, T-cell repertoires of thyroid tissue and blood were compared. Once sampling was done, hyperthyroidism patients were given methimazole at a starting dose of 30 mg daily, while ophthalmopathy patients were given high-dose intravenous methylprednisolone. To tell Graves' ophthalmopathy apart from Graves' hyperthyroidism, and to predict which patients would progress to ophthalmopathy, the study relied on TCR beta repertoire signatures. The independent validation cohort included 18 to 20 hyperthyroidism patients plus 17 patients who later progressed from hyperthyroidism to ophthalmopathy.

For repertoire sequencing, the TCR beta CDR3 regions were amplified from RNA transcripts. HTBI primers and the Qiagen OneStep RT-PCR kit were used in a first-round RT-PCR, which was followed by a second-round multiplex PCR, size selection and purification. Libraries were sequenced paired-end with 100 bp reads on an Illumina HiSeq2000. As for how the authors treated the data: SOAPnuke was used to process the reads, throwing out any read that had adapters, had uncalled bases, had a mean Phred below 15, or lacked an exact constant-primer or identifier match. COPE v1.2.5 was used to merge high-quality paired reads. Each unique nucleotide sequence was treated as a clonotype, and MiTCR v1.1 was used to align the clonotypes to the IMGT TRB V, D and J references. The analysis was limited to V-J combinations with a frequency above 0.0001, which together covered roughly 99% of repertoires. A TCR clonal expansion and chaos score per V-J combination was defined as the ratio of F50 clonal expansion to chaos observed in the TCRdist matrix. Welch's t-statistics and random forest were used to reduce features to about a dozen V-J combinations, which were fed into a naive Bayes classifier. The similarity between thyroid and blood repertoires was quantified using the Morisita-Horn index. TCRdb trimmed public reads at Q25 via fastp, called clones via MiXCR and kept in-frame beta chains. Rows with one shared CDR3 protein collapse into an entry with the most common genes and DNA. The V and J calls come from TCRdb's annotation, not from the publication. This sample gives roughly 170,000 distinct CDR3 sequences in total; 39% of them show up just once. Jointly, the top ten make up around 9.3% of the sample.

Patients with ophthalmopathy had moderately to severely active disease, with a Clinical Activity Score of 3 or more, a NOSPECS grade of 4 or more, and a disease duration of less than 3 months. Patients with other autoimmune diseases, uncontrolled infections, pregnancy or lactation were excluded from the study. Clinical symptoms, serum thyroxine, TRAb, thyroid ultrasound and orbital computed tomography were used for diagnosis. Using Ficoll-Paque density gradient centrifugation, PBMCs were isolated from about 9.4 ml of fresh peripheral blood. Total RNA was extracted with Trizol reagent and quality-checked on an Agilent 2100 Bioanalyzer. Findings and caveats that apply to the study as a whole: In cross-validation, the 13-signature model distinguished ophthalmopathy from stable hyperthyroidism with less than 90% sensitivity and around 84% specificity, while in the test set the corresponding values were 80% and 75%. Sample size was not statistically predetermined, and group allocation was not concealed from the investigators. Among expanded thyroid clonotypes with frequency above 0.001, most also showed up in blood, which suggests that blood repertoires may reflect the thyroid immune response. In validation, the model predicted ophthalmopathy progression with 55% to 71% sensitivity and approximately 72% specificity; some 13 predicted patients were CT-confirmed with GO in a median of approximately 6.5 months.

This clonotype was seen ten or more times. Which antigen it targets is not known. No much larger clonotype is one base removed from it; base qualities were not supplied. The sample comprised peripheral blood. This receptor was identified in a man aged 30-40 years with Graves' ophthalmopathy. Donor details come from another sample of the same person, matched by shared clones.

At the DNA level, the sequence is TGTGCCAGCAGTTACGCCAGGGAAGAGACCCAGTACTTC. Translated, it gives CASSYAREETQYF. In this chain, TRBV6-5 is recombined with TRBJ2-5, with a tentative D gene TRBD1 over 5 matching bases. From its cysteine to its phenylalanine, the CDR3 spans 13 amino acids. The CDR3 DNA has 39 bases and is translated from base 1. The germline V gene specifies MNHEY as CDR1 and SVGAGI as CDR2. V lost 2 bases and J lost 3 bases; the stretch between them is 7 bases long.